Listed below are T cell receptor beta chains from one sample, sequenced in a study of T cell responses to AZD1222 COVID-19 vaccine. The data were produced by immunoSEQ multiplex PCR, yet TCRdb's version contains in-frame clones alone and is incomplete. The sample comprises about 27,000 clones, about 90% of which are singletons, and about 8.1% rests with the top ten. The source was peripheral blood, collected 28 days after the second AZD1222 dose. All receptors derive from an adult who received the AZD1222 COVID-19 vaccine. Each CDR3 is given with its conserved first and last residue. The order of the fields is V gene, J gene, D gene, clone size, CDR3 DNA, CDR3 protein. A D gene is named only where the DNA matches it firmly. Not every row has a clone size; where given, it reads once, few, many or a size class.

TRBV2	TRBJ2-3	NA	NA	TGTGCCAGCATCCGGGGCAGGGGTAGCACAGATACGCAGTATTTT	CASIRGRGSTDTQYF
TRBV6-5	TRBJ2-3	TRBD1	NA	TGTGCCAGCAGTAACACAGGGGGCGCGGCAGATACGCAGTATTTT	CASSNTGGAADTQYF
TRBV30	TRBJ1-6	TRBD1	NA	TGTGCCTGGATGGGGGGTTCGACAGGGGTCAACTATAATTCACCCCTCCACTTT	CAWMGGSTGVNYNSPLHF
TRBV28	TRBJ2-1	NA	medium-sized	TGTGCCAGCAGGGCACGGTCCTACAATGAGCAGTTCTTC	CASRARSYNEQFF
TRBV3-1/TRBV3-2	TRBJ2-7	TRBD2	NA	TGTGCCAGCAGCCATACCGGGACTAGTCCCTACGAGCAGTACTTC	CASSHTGTSPYEQYF
TRBV7-2	TRBJ2-4	NA	NA	TGTGCCAGCAGCCTTCCAGGATTGAAGGGGAAAAACATTCAGTACTTC	CASSLPGLKGKNIQYF
TRBV3-1/TRBV3-2	TRBJ2-7	NA	NA	TGTGCCAGCAGCCAAGGCGTACCCTCCTACGAGCAGTACTTC	CASSQGVPSYEQYF
TRBV29-1	TRBJ2-2	NA	NA	TGCAGCGTAGAACTATCCAGATCCACCACCGGGGAGCTGTTTTTT	CSVELSRSTTGELFF
TRBV7-2	TRBJ2-1	NA	NA	TGTGCCAGCAGCTTAAGAGGGAAAAATGAGCAGTTCTTC	CASSLRGKNEQFF
TRBV14	TRBJ2-1	NA	once	TGTGCCAGCAGCGCCCATTATAGCACTCGGCAGTTCTTC	CASSAHYSTRQFF
TRBV19	TRBJ1-2	NA	NA	TGTGCCAGTAGGTATCCAGGTTATAGTGGCTACACCTTC	CASRYPGYSGYTF
TRBV27	TRBJ2-1	NA	NA	TGTGCCAGCAGTTTTTTACCCCGGCCGACCCCCAATGAGCAGTTCTTC	CASSFLPRPTPNEQFF
TRBV7-6	TRBJ2-1	NA	NA	TGTGCCAGCAGCTTAGAAGTGCGATTCTACAATGAGCAGTTCTTC	CASSLEVRFYNEQFF
TRBV11-2	TRBJ1-2	NA	NA	TGTGCCAGCAGCCCTGTCGGGCGGGGAATGGGTGGCTACACCTTC	CASSPVGRGMGGYTF
TRBV18	TRBJ1-3	NA	NA	TGTGCCAGCTCACCTACAGGCAGCTCTGGAAACACCATATATTTT	CASSPTGSSGNTIYF
TRBV6-2/TRBV6-3	TRBJ1-1	NA	NA	TGTGCCAGCAGCCCTCCAACAGGGAACACTGAAGCTTTCTTT	CASSPPTGNTEAFF
TRBV5-1	TRBJ2-1	TRBD2	NA	TGCGCCAGCAGCCCGTCAATAGCGGGAGTGGGTGAGCAGTTCTTC	CASSPSIAGVGEQFF
TRBV14	TRBJ1-2	NA	NA	TGTGCCAGCAGCCCGGGACCCTCCTATGGCTACACCTTC	CASSPGPSYGYTF
TRBV19	TRBJ1-4	NA	NA	TGTGCCAGCACTCCCCCAGGCCGCCCGGATGAAAAACTGTTTTTT	CASTPPGRPDEKLFF
TRBV5-1	TRBJ1-5	TRBD1	NA	TGCGCCAGCAGCTTGGAGGGACAGGGGGGTCAGCCCCAGCATTTT	CASSLEGQGGQPQHF
TRBV11-2	TRBJ2-7	TRBD2	NA	TGTGCCAGCAGCTTAGCCAGCGGGAGGGCCGAGCAGTACTTC	CASSLASGRAEQYF
TRBV27	TRBJ2-3	TRBD2	NA	TGTGCCAGCAGTTTACTGCCCTCCGGACTACCCCCTAGCGGGAGTAGGGATACGCAGTATTTT	CASSLLPSGLPPSGSRDTQYF
TRBV3-1/TRBV3-2	TRBJ2-1	TRBD2	NA	TGTGCCAGCAGCCAAGGCCTGACTAGCGGGAGGCAAAGTTTCTTC	CASSQGLTSGRQSFF
TRBV18	TRBJ2-7	TRBD1	once	TGTGCCAGCTCACCCTCACAGGGGTACGAGCAGTACTTC	CASSPSQGYEQYF
TRBV9	TRBJ1-5	NA	NA	TGTGCCAGCGGCGGGGGGTTCCCCAATCAGCCCCAGCATTTT	CASGGGFPNQPQHF
TRBV2	TRBJ2-2	TRBD2	NA	TGTGCCAGCACCCGATCTAGCGGGAGCCCCGGGGAGCTGTTTTTT	CASTRSSGSPGELFF
TRBV28	TRBJ1-2	NA	NA	TGTGCCAGCAGTTTATCGGGCGGGACGGTAAACTATGGCTACACCTTC	CASSLSGGTVNYGYTF
TRBV9	TRBJ1-5	NA	NA	TGTGCCAGCAGCGCGTCAGGGGCAAACAATCAGCCCCAGCATTTT	CASSASGANNQPQHF
TRBV5-1	TRBJ1-1	NA	NA	TGCGCCAGCAGCCGGAACCGGGACGGCACTGAAGCTTTCTTT	CASSRNRDGTEAFF
TRBV3-1/TRBV3-2	TRBJ1-1	NA	NA	TGTGCCAGCAGGGGGGTCTACACTGAAGCTTTCTTT	CASRGVYTEAFF
TRBV14	TRBJ1-4	NA	NA	TGTGCCAGCAGCCACTCCTGGGGCGGCGTTACTGAAAAACTGTTTTTT	CASSHSWGGVTEKLFF
TRBV7-2	TRBJ2-1	NA	NA	TGTGCCAGCAGCTTAAGGGGGAACAATGAGCAGTTCTTC	CASSLRGNNEQFF
TRBV27	TRBJ1-1	NA	NA	TGTGCCAGCACTTCCATCCGGGAAGCTGAAGCTTTCTTT	CASTSIREAEAFF
TRBV3-1/TRBV3-2	TRBJ1-6	TRBD1	NA	TGTGCCAGCAGCCACACCGGGACAGGGGGTAATTCACCCCTCCACTTT	CASSHTGTGGNSPLHF
TRBV9	TRBJ2-3	NA	NA	TGTGCCAGCAGCGTAGCTCAGTTAGAGGATACGCAGTATTTT	CASSVAQLEDTQYF
TRBV3-1/TRBV3-2	TRBJ1-5	NA	NA	TGTGCCAGCAGCCGGAGGGAGAATCAGCCCCAGCATTTT	CASSRRENQPQHF
TRBV30	TRBJ2-5	TRBD1	NA	TGTGCCTGGAGTGTACGGACAGGGGAAGAGACCCAGTACTTC	CAWSVRTGEETQYF
TRBV21-1	TRBJ2-4	NA	NA	TGTGCCAGCAGCAAACGTTCCCCCAAAGCCCGGGTCGGGGGCAAAAACATTCAGTACTTC	CASSKRSPKARVGGKNIQYF
TRBV5-8	TRBJ1-2	NA	NA	TGTGCCAGCAGCCTTGGTAGGGGCGGAAGTTCTGGCTACACCTTC	CASSLGRGGSSGYTF
TRBV28	TRBJ2-2	TRBD1	NA	TGTGCCAGCAGGCAACAGGGGATTAGCGACACCGGGGAGCTGTTTTTT	CASRQQGISDTGELFF
TRBV5-1	TRBJ1-4	NA	NA	TGCGCCAGCAGCCAAATGGGGGACCCGAATGAAAAACTGTTTTTT	CASSQMGDPNEKLFF
TRBV19	TRBJ2-3	TRBD1	NA	TGTGCCACCTTAGGGACAGGGAAGGCAGATACGCAGTATTTT	CATLGTGKADTQYF
TRBV4-1	TRBJ2-2	TRBD2	NA	TGCGCCAGCAGCCGTCAGCGGGAGGGCCAGAGCGGGGAGCTGTTTTTT	CASSRQREGQSGELFF
TRBV6-4	TRBJ1-3	TRBD1	NA	TGTGCCAGCAGTGACTCTAGGACAGGGGGCTCTGGAAACACCATATATTTT	CASSDSRTGGSGNTIYF
TRBV6-2/TRBV6-3	TRBJ2-1	TRBD2	NA	TGTGCCAGCAGCCGCACCCTGACTAGCGGTTCCTACAATGAGCAGTTCTTC	CASSRTLTSGSYNEQFF
TRBV7-6	TRBJ2-5	TRBD1	NA	TGTGCCAGCAGCATCACCGGGACAGGGCTCGGAGAGACCCAGTACTTC	CASSITGTGLGETQYF
TRBV4-3	TRBJ1-1	NA	NA	TGCGCCAGCAGCCAAGATTGGGCGAACACTGAAGCTTTCTTT	CASSQDWANTEAFF
TRBV6-5	TRBJ1-6	NA	NA	TGTGCCAGCAGTTACCTTGGGGGGCGGCTGGATTCACCCCTCCACTTT	CASSYLGGRLDSPLHF
TRBV14	TRBJ1-1	NA	NA	TGTGCCAGCAGCCTATTGGGGGGGGAAATGACTGAAGCTTTCTTT	CASSLLGGEMTEAFF
TRBV15	TRBJ1-4	TRBD1	NA	TGTGCCACCAGCACCGGGACAGGGGGAGCGGTGACTAATGAAAAACTGTTTTTT	CATSTGTGGAVTNEKLFF